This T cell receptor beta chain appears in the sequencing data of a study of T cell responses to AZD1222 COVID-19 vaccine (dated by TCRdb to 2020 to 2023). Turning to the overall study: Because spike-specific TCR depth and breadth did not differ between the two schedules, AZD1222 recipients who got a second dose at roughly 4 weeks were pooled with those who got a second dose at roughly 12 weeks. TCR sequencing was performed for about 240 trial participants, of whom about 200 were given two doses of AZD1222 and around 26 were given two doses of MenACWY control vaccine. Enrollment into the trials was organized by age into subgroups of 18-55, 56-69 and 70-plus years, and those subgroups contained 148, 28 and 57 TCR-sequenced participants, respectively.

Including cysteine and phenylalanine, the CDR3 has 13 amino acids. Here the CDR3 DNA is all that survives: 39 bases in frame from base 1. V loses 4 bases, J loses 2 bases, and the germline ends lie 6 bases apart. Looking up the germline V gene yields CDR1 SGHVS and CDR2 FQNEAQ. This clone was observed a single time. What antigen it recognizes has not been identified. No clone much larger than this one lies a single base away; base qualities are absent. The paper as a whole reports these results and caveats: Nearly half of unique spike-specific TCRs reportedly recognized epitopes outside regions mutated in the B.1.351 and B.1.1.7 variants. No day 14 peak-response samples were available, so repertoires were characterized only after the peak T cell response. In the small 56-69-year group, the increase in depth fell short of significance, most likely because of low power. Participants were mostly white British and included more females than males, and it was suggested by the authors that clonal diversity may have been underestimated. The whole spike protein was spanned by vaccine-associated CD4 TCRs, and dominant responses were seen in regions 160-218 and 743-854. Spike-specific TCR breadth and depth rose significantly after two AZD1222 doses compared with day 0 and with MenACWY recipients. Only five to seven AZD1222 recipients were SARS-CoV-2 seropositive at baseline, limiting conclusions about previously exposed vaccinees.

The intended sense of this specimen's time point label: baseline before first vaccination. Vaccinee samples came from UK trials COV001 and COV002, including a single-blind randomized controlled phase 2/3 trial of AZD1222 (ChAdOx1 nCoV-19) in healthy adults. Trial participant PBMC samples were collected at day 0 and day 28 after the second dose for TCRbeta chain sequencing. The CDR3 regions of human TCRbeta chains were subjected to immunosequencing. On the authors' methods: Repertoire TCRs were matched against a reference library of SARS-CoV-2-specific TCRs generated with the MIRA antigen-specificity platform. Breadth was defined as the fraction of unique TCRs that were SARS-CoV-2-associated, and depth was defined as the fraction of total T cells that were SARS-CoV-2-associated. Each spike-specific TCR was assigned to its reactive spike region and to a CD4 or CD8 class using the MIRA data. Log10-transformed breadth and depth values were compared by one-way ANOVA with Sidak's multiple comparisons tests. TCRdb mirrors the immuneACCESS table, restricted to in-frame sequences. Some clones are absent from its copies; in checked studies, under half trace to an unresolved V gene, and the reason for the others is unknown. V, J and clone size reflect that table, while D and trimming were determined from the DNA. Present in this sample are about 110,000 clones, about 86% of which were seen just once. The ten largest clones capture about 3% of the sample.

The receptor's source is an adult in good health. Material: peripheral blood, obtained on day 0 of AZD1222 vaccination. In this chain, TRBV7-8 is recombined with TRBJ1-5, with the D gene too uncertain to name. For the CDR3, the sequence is CASSSDGNQPQHF. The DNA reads TGTGCCAGCAGCTCGGACGGCAATCAGCCCCAGCATTTT. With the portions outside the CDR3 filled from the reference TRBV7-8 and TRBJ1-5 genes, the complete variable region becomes GAGVSQSPRYKVAKRGQDVALRCDPISGHVSLFWYQQALGQGPEFLTYFQNEAQLDKSGLPSDRFFAERPEGSVSTLKIQRTQQEDSAVYLCASSSDGNQPQHFGDGTRLSIL.